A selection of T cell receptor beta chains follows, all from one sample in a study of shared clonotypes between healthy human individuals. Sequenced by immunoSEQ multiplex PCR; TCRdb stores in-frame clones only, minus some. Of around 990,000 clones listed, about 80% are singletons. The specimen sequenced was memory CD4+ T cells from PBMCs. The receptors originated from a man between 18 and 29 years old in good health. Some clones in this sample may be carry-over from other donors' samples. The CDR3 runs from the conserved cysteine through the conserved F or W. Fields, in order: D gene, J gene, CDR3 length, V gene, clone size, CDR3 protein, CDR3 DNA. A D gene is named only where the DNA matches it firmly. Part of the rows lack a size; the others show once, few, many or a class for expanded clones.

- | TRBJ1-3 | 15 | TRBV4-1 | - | CASSQSEVSGNTIYF | TGCGCCAGCAGCCAATCAGAGGTCTCTGGAAACACCATATATTTT
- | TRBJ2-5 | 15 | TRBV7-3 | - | CASSLRGRGSETQYF | TGTGCCAGCAGCTTACGAGGTCGTGGGAGCGAGACCCAGTACTTC
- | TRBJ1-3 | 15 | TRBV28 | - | CASSLVSFSGNTIYF | TGTGCCAGCAGTTTAGTGTCGTTCTCTGGAAACACCATATATTTT
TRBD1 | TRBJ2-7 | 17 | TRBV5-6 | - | CASSLGHKQGAGYEQYF | TGTGCCAGCAGCTTGGGGCACAAACAGGGGGCAGGCTACGAGCAGTACTTC
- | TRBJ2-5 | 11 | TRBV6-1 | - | CASLRWDILHF | TGTGCCAGCCTAAGATGGGACATCTTGCACTTC
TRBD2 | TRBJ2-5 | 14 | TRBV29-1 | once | CSVPGLAGEETQYF | TGCAGCGTTCCGGGACTAGCGGGGGAAGAGACCCAGTACTTC
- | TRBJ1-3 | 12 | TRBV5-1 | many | CASSLDLNTIYF | TGCGCCAGCAGCTTGGATCTAAACACCATATATTTT
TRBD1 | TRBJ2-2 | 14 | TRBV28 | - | CATSPGQDTGELFF | TGTGCCACTTCCCCTGGACAGGACACCGGGGAGCTGTTTTTT
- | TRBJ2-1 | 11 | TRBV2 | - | CASSVGSFPFF | TGTGCCAGCAGTGTGGGAAGCTTTCCGTTCTTC
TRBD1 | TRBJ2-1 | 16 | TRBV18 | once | CASSARDRGFQAEQFF | TGTGCCAGCTCAGCCCGGGACAGGGGATTTCAAGCTGAGCAGTTCTTC
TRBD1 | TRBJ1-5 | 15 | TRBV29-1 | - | CSVGDRGLSNQPQHF | TGCAGCGTGGGGGACAGGGGATTGAGCAATCAGCCCCAGCATTTT
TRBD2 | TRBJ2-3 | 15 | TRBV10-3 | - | CATRTSGDGGDTQYF | TGTGCCACCCGGACTAGCGGAGACGGGGGCGATACGCAGTATTTT
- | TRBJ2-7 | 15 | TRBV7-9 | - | CASSQAGTKSYEQYF | TGTGCCAGCAGTCAGGCGGGGACCAAATCCTACGAGCAGTACTTC
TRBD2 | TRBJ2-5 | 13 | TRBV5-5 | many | CASRWEGQETQYF | TGTGCCAGCAGGTGGGAGGGACAAGAGACCCAGTACTTC
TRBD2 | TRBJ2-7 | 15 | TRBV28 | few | CASSLRLAGGYEQYF | TGTGCCAGCAGTTTACGACTAGCGGGAGGGTACGAGCAGTACTTC
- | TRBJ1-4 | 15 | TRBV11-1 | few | CASRPGAPTNEKLFF | TGTGCCAGCAGGCCGGGAGCCCCAACTAATGAAAAACTGTTTTTT
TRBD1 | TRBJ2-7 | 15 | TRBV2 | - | CASSRAGQGSYEQYF | TGTGCCAGCAGCCGAGCGGGACAGGGGTCCTACGAGCAGTACTTC
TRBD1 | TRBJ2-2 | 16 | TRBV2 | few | CASRDPGQGLSGELFF | TGTGCCAGCAGAGATCCGGGACAGGGGCTCTCTGGGGAGCTGTTTTTT
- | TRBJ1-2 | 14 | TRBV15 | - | CATSRGGPNYGYTF | TGTGCCACCAGCAGAGGGGGACCTAACTATGGCTACACCTTC
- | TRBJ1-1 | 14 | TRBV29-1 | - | CSVATGAANTEAFF | TGCAGCGTCGCCACGGGTGCAGCGAACACTGAAGCTTTCTTT
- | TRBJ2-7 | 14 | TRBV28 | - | CASTSGRTLYEQYF | TGTGCCAGCACTTCCGGCCGGACTCTCTACGAGCAGTACTTC
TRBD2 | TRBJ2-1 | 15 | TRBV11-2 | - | CASSLGLAGNNEQFF | TGTGCCAGCAGCTTAGGACTAGCGGGTAATAATGAGCAGTTCTTC
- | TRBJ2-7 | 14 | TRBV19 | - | CASSTQGGSHEQYF | TGTGCCAGTAGTACACAGGGAGGCTCGCACGAGCAGTACTTC
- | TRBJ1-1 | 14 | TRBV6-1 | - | CASILVSWNTEAFF | TGTGCCAGCATCTTGGTGTCTTGGAACACTGAAGCTTTCTTT
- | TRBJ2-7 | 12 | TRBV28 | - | CASWDRTYEQYF | TGTGCCAGTTGGGACCGTACCTACGAGCAGTACTTC
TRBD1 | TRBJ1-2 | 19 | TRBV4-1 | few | CASSLPIRAGGGYWYGYTF | TGCGCCAGCAGCCTCCCTATACGTGCAGGGGGCGGGTATTGGTATGGCTACACCTTC
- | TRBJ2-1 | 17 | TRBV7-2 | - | CASRGTALRELDNEQFF | TGTGCCAGCAGGGGAACGGCACTCCGGGAGTTGGACAATGAGCAGTTCTTC
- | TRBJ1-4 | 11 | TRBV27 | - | CASSKGEKLFF | TGTGCCAGCAGTAAGGGTGAAAAACTGTTTTTT
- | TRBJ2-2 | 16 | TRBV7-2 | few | CASSLFGGSNTGELFF | TGTGCCAGCAGCTTATTTGGCGGATCGAACACCGGGGAGCTGTTTTTT
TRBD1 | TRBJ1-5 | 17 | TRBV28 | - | CASSSPRGQLPNQPQHF | TGTGCCAGCAGTTCCCCCCGGGGACAGCTACCCAATCAGCCCCAGCATTTT